The 3 T cell receptor beta chains given below trace back to one sample, sequenced in a study of blood T cell repertoires in COVID-19. Produced via immunoSEQ multiplex PCR; TCRdb's table is partial and in-frame only. The sample includes 470,000 or so clones, 70% to 90% seen only once; the top ten take about 2%. Sequenced sample: PBMCs or T cells enriched from blood (not recorded which). The receptors originated from a woman under 30 with acute COVID-19.

This clone appeared a few times. V gene TRBV5-5 combines with J gene TRBJ1-5; perhaps TRBD1 as D (6 bases). In germline, CDR1 is SGHKS, CDR2 YYEKEE (reference sequence). Between the trimmed V and J ends, which lost 4 bases and 14 bases, there was a span of 19 bases. The CDR3 extends over 13 amino acids. CDR3 nucleotide sequence: TGTGCCAGCAGCCAGGGGACCCGAATTCAGGAGCATTTT. Its protein is CASSQGTRIQEHF.

The chain combines TRBV28 with TRBJ2-1; 13 nucleotides line up with TRBD2. The V and J ends lost 5 bases and 3 bases, in that order; junction bases with no gene match: 10. This CDR3 region has 18 residues. The V gene's germline CDR1 is MDHEN and CDR2 SYDVKM. The CDR3: CASSLRTSGSKNYNEQFF. As DNA, the CDR3 is TGTGCCAGCAGTCTCCGGACTAGCGGGAGTAAGAACTACAATGAGCAGTTCTTC.

The J gene is TRBJ1-6, the V gene TRBV6-5; 8 nucleotides align to TRBD1. The germline V gene has CDR1 MNHEY and CDR2 SVGAGI. The J segment lost 4 bases and the V segment lost 0 bases, leaving 2 bases of the junction unmatched. This CDR3 is 16 amino acids long. The CDR3 bases are TGTGCCAGCAGTTACTCCCGGGACAGGTATAATTCACCCCTCCACTTT. Its translation: CASSYSRDRYNSPLHF.